In this sample, the clone carrying this TCR beta chain turned up a few times. The sample comes from a study of beta chain features in type 1 diabetes. Every isolated RNA sample was fully reverse transcribed, so sequencing captured expressed TCRB transcripts. The assay was immunoSEQ multiplex PCR, and TCRdb's table has in-frame clones only and misses some. The data show under 150,000 clones, 6.5% to 8.5% seen once. This TCR was recovered from a woman aged 30 to 39 in good health. What was sequenced was central memory CD4+ T cells from blood.

CDR3 sequence: CASSPNSGYEQYF. In DNA, the CDR3 is TGTGCCAGCTCACCAAACAGTGGCTACGAGCAGTACTTC. This sequence joins TRBV18 and TRBJ2-7; D is undetermined. CDR1 and CDR2 from the germline V gene are KGHSH and LQKENI. V was clipped by 2 bases and J by 3 bases, with 8 bases between them. The CDR3 is 13 residues long. Drawing the rest from reference TRBV18 and TRBJ2-7, the complete variable domain is NAGVMQNPRHLVRRRGQEARLRCSPMKGHSHVYWYRQLPEEGLKFMVYLQKENIIDESGMPKERFSAEFPKEGPSILRIQQVVRGDSAAYFCASSPNSGYEQYFGPGTRLTVT.